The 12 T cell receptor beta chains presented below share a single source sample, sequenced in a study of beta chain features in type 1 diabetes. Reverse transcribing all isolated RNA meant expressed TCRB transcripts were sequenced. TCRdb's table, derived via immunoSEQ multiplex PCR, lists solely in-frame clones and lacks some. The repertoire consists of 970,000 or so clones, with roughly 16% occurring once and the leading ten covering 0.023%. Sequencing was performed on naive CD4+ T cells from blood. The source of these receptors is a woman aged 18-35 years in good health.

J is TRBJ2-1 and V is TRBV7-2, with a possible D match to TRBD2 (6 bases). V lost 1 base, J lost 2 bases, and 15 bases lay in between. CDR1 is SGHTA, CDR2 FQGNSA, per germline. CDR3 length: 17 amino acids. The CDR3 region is CASSLGAGGPTYNEQFF. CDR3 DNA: TGTGCCAGCAGCTTAGGTGCCGGAGGGCCGACCTACAATGAGCAGTTCTTC.

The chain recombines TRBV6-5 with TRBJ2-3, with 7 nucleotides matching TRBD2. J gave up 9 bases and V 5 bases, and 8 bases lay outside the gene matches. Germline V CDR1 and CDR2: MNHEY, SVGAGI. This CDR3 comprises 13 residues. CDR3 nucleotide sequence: TGTGCCAGCAGTCAGACCCGTAGCGGGACGCAGTATTTT. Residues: CASSQTRSGTQYF.

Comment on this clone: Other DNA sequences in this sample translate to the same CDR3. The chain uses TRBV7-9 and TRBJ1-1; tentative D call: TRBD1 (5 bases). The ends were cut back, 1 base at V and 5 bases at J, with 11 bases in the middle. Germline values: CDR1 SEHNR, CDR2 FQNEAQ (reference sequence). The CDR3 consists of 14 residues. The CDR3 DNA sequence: TGTGCCAGCAGCTTAGGGCAGGGAGAAACTGAAGCTTTCTTT. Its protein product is CASSLGQGETEAFF.

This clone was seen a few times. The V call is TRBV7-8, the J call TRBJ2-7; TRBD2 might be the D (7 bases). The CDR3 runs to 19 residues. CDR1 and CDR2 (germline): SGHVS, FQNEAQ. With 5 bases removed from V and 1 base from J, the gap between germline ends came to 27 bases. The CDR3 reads CASSPREWGRGGSSYEQYF. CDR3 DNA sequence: TGTGCCAGCAGCCCAAGGGAATGGGGCAGGGGCGGGAGTTCCTACGAGCAGTACTTC. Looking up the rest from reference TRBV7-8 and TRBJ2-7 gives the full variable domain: GAGVSQSPRYKVAKRGQDVALRCDPISGHVSLFWYQQALGQGPEFLTYFQNEAQLDKSGLPSDRFFAERPEGSVSTLKIQRTQQEDSAVYLCASSPREWGRGGSSYEQYFGPGTRLTVT.

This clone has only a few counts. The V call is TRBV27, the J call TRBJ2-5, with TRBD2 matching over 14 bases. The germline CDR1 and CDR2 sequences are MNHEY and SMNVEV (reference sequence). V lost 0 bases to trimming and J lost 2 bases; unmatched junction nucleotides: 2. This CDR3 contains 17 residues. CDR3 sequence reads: CASSLSWTSGRQETQYF. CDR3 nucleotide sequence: TGTGCCAGCAGTTTATCCTGGACTAGCGGGAGGCAAGAGACCCAGTACTTC.

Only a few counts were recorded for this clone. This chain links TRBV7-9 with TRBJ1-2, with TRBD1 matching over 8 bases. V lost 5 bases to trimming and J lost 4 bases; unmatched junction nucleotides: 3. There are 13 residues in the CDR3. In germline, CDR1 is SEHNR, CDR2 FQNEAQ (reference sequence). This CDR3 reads CASSQTGGYGYTF. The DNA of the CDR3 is TGTGCCAGCAGCCAAACAGGGGGCTATGGCTACACCTTC.

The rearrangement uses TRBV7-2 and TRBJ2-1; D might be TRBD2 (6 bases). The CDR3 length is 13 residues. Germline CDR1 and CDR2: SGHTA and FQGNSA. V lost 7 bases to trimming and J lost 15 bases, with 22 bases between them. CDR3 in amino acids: CASTFPLALDPFF. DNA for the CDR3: TGTGCCAGCACCTTTCCACTAGCATTGGATCCGTTCTTC. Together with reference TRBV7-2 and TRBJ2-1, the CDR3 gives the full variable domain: GAGVSQSPSNKVTEKGKDVELRCDPISGHTALYWYRQSLGQGLEFLIYFQGNSAPDKSGLPSDRFSAERTGGSVSTLTIQRTQQEDSAVYLCASTFPLALDPFFGPGTRLTVL.

The CDR3 protein is CAISESWPQHF. CDR3 DNA sequence: TGTGCCATCAGTGAGTCATGGCCCCAGCATTTT. The chain uses TRBV10-3 and TRBJ1-5; D not resolved. CDR1 is ENHRY, CDR2 SYGVKD, per germline. V was pared by 0 bases and J by 9 bases, with 3 bases between. The CDR3 totals 11 residues.

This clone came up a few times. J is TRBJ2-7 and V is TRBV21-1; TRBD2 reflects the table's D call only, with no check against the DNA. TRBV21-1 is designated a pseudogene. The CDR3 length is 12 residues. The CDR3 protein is CATTSGSYEQYF. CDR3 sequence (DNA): TGTGCCACCACGAGCGGATCCTACGAGCAGTACTTC.

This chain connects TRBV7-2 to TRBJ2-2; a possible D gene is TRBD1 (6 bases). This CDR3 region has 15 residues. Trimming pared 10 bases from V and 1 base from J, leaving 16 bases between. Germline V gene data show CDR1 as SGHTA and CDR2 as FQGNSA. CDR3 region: CAIVTDSLNTGELFF. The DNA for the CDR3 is TGTGCCATTGTAACGGACAGCTTGAACACCGGGGAGCTGTTTTTT.

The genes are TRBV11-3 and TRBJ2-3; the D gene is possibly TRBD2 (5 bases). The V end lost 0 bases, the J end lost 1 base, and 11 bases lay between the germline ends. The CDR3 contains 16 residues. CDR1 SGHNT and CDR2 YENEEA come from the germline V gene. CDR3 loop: CASSLDLEDGTDTQYF. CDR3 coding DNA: TGTGCCAGCAGCTTAGATTTGGAGGACGGCACAGATACGCAGTATTTT.

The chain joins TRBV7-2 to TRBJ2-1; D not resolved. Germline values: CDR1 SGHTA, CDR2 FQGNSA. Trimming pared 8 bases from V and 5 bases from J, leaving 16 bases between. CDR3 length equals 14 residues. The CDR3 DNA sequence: TGTGCCAGCTCACGGGTGGGCTCAAACAATGAGCAGTTCTTC. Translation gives CASSRVGSNNEQFF. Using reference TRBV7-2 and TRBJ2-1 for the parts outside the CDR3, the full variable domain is GAGVSQSPSNKVTEKGKDVELRCDPISGHTALYWYRQSLGQGLEFLIYFQGNSAPDKSGLPSDRFSAERTGGSVSTLTIQRTQQEDSAVYLCASSRVGSNNEQFFGPGTRLTVL.